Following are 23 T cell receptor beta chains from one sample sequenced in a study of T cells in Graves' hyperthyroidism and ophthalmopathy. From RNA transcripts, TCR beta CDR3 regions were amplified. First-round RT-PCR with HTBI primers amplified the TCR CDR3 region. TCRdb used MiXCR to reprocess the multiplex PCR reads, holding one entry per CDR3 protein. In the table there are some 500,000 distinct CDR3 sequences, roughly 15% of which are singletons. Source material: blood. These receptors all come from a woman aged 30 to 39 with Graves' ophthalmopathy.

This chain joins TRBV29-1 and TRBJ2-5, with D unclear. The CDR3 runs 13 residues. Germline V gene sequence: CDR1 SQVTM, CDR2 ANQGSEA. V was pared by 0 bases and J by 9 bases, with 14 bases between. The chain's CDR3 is CSVEDSQATAQYF. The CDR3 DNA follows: TGCAGCGTTGAAGATTCGCAGGCAACGGCCCAGTACTTC.

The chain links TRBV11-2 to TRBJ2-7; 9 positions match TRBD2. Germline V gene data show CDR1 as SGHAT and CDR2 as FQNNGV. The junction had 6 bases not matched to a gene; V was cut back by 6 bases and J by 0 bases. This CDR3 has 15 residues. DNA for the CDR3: TGTGCCAGCAGTCAAGGACTAGCGAGCTCCTACGAGCAGTACTTC. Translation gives CASSQGLASSYEQYF. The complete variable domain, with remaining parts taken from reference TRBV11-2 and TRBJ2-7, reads EAGVAQSPRYKIIEKRQSVAFWCNPISGHATLYWYQQILGQGPKLLIQFQNNGVVDDSQLPKDRFSAERLKGVDSTLKIQPAKLEDSAVYLCASSQGLASSYEQYFGPGTRLTVT.

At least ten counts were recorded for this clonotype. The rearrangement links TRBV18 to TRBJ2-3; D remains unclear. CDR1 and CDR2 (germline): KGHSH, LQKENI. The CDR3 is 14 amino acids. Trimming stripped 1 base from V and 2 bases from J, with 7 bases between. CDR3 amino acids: CASSPLGSTDTQYF. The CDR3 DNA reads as TGTGCCAGCTCACCACTCGGGTCCACAGATACGCAGTATTTT.

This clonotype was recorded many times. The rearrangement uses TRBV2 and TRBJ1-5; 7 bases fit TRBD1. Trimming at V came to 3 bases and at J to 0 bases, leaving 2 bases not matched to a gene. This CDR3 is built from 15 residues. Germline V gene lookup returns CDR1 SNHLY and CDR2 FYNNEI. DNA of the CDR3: TGTGCCAGCAGTGAGGGGACAGTTAGCAATCAGCCCCAGCATTTT. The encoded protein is CASSEGTVSNQPQHF.

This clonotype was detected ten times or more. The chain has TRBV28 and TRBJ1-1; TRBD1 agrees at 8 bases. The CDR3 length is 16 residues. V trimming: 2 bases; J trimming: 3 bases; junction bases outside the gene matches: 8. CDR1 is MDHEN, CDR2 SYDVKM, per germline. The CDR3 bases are TGTGCCAGCAGTTTAGTCCAGGGGGCAAGTTACACTGAAGCTTTCTTT. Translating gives CASSLVQGASYTEAFF.

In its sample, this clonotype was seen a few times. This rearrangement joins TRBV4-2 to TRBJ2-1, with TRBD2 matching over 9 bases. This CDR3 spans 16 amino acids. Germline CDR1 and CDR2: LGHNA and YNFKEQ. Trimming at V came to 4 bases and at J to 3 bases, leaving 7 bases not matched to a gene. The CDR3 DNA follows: TGTGCCAGCAGCCTCGCCGGGACTAGCATCTACAATGAGCAGTTCTTC. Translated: CASSLAGTSIYNEQFF.

This CDR3 reads CASSRDPGRDTEAFF. The CDR3 DNA reads as TGTGCCAGCAGCCGAGACCCAGGGCGTGACACTGAAGCTTTCTTT. The chain employs TRBV4-2 and TRBJ1-1; D perhaps matches TRBD1 (5 bases). Deletions cut 4 bases from V and 3 bases from J, with 15 bases between. The CDR3 contains 15 residues. Germline V gene sequence: CDR1 LGHNA, CDR2 YNFKEQ.

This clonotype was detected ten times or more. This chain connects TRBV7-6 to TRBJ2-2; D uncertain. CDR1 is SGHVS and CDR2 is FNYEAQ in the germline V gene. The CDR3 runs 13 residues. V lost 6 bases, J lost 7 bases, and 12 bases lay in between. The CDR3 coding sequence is TGTGCCAGCAGTCTCAAGGGCGGCGGGGAGCTGTTTTTT. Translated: CASSLKGGGELFF. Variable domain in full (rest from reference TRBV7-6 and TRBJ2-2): GAGVSQSPRYKVTKRGQDVALRCDPISGHVSLYWYRQALGQGPEFLTYFNYEAQQDKSGLPNDRFSAERPEGSISTLTIQRTEQRDSAMYRCASSLKGGGELFFGEGSRLTVL.

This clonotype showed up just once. The CDR3 here is CRGSGTGGGGGTEAFF. The CDR3 DNA reads as TGCAGGGGATCCGGGACAGGGGGGGGGGGGGGCACTGAAGCTTTCTTT. The rearrangement links TRBV20-1 to TRBJ1-1, with 11 nucleotides matching TRBD1. Germline CDR1 and CDR2: DFQATT and SNEGSKA (reference sequence). The CDR3 totals 16 residues.

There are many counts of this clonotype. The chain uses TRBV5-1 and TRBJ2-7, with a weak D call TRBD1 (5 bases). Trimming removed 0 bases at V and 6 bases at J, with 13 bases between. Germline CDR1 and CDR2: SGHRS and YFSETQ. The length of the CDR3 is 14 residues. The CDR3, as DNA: TGCGCCAGCAGCTTGGAATTTGCAGGGATCGAGCAGTACTTC. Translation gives CASSLEFAGIEQYF.

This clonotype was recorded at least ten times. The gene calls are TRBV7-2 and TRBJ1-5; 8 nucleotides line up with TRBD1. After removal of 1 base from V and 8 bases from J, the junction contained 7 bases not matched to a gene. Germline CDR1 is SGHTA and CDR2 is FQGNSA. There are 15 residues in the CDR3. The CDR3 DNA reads TGTGCCAGCAGCTTAGGGGGGACAGGACAAAAGCCCCAGCATTTT. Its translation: CASSLGGTGQKPQHF.

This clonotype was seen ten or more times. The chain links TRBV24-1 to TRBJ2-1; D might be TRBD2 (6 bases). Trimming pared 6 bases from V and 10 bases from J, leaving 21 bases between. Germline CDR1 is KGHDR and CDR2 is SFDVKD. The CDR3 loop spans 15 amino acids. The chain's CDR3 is CATSKTGDSFEEQFF. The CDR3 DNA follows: TGTGCCACCAGTAAAACGGGAGATTCCTTCGAGGAGCAGTTCTTC.

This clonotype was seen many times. The CDR3 nucleotides read TGTGCCAGCTCTAGAGACGAAAAACTGTTTTTT. Its protein product is CASSRDEKLFF. The chain uses TRBV18 and TRBJ1-4; D uncertain. This CDR3 spans 11 amino acids. The ends were cut back, 6 bases at V and 8 bases at J, with 7 bases in the middle. Per germline, CDR1 KGHSH and CDR2 LQKENI.

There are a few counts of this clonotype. CDR3 nucleotides: TGTGCCACCAGTGAGAGACAGGTCCAAGCGGGAAAAGTTCGAAATACGCAGTATTTT. Its protein is CATSERQVQAGKVRNTQYF. The V gene is TRBV24-1, the J gene TRBJ2-3; the D gene is possibly TRBD2 (7 bases). Germline CDR1 is KGHDR and CDR2 is SFDVKD. Trimming left V 4 bases short and J 7 bases short, with 29 bases between. This CDR3 is built from 19 residues.

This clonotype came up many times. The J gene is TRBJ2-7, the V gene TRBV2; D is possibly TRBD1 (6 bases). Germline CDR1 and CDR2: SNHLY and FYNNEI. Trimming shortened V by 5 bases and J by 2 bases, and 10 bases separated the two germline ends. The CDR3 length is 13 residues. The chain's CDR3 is CASSRDITYEQYF. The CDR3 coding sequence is TGTGCCAGCAGTCGGGACATAACCTACGAGCAGTACTTC.

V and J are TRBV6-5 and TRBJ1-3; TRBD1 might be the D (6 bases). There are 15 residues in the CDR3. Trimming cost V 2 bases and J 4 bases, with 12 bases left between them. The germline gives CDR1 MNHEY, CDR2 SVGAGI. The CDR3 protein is CASSYAGQAGNTIYF. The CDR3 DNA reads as TGTGCCAGCAGTTACGCGGGACAAGCGGGAAACACCATATATTTT.

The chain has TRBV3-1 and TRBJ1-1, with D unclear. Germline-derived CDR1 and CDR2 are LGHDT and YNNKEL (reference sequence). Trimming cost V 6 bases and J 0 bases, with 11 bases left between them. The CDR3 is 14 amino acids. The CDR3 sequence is CASRRAAMNTEAFF. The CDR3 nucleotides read TGTGCCAGCAGGCGGGCAGCAATGAACACTGAAGCTTTCTTT.

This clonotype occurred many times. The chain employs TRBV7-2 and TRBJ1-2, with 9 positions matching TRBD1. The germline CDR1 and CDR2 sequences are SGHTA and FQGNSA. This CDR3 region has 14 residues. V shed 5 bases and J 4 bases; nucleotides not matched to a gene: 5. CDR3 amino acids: CASSDNRGLYGYTF. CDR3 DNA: TGTGCCAGCAGCGATAACAGGGGGCTCTATGGCTACACCTTC.

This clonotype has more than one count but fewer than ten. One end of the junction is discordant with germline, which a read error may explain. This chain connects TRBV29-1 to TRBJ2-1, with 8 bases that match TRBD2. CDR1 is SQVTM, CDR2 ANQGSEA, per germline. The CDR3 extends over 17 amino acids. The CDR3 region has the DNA TGCAGCGTTGAATTAGCTAGCGGGTTCCTCTCCTACAATGAGCAGCTCTTC. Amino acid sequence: CSVELASGFLSYNEQLF.

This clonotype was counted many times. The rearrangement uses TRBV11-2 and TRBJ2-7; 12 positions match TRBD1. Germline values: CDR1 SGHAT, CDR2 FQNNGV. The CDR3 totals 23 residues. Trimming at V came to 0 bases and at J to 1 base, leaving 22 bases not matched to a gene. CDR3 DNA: TGTGCCAGCAGCTTAGATCGAGATAGATGGGGGGACAGGGGGCGACGGGGTTCCTACGAGCAGTACTTC. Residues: CASSLDRDRWGDRGRRGSYEQYF. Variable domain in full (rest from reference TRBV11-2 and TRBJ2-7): EAGVAQSPRYKIIEKRQSVAFWCNPISGHATLYWYQQILGQGPKLLIQFQNNGVVDDSQLPKDRFSAERLKGVDSTLKIQPAKLEDSAVYLCASSLDRDRWGDRGRRGSYEQYFGPGTRLTVT.

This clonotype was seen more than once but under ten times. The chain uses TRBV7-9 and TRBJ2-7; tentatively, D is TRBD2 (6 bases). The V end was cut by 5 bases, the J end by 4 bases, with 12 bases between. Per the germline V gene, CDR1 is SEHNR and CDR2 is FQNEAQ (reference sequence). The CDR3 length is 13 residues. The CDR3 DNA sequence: TGTGCCAGCAGCCCCCTAGCGAGATACGAGCAGTACTTC. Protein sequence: CASSPLARYEQYF.

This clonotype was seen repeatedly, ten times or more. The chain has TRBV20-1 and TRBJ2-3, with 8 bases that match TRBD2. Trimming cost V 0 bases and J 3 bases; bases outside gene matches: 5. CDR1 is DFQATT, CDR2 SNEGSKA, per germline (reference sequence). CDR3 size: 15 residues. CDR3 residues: CSARDFTGGTDTQYF. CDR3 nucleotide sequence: TGCAGTGCTAGAGATTTTACGGGAGGGACAGATACGCAGTATTTT.

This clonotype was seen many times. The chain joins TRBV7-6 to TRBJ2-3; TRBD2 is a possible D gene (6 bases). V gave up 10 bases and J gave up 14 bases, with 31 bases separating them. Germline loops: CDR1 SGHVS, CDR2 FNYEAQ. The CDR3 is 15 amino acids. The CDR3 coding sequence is TGTGCCATCCCGGTTTGTAGCGGTATCGATATCGGATGGTATTTT. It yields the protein CAIPVCSGIDIGWYF. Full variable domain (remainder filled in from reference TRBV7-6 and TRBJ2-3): GAGVSQSPRYKVTKRGQDVALRCDPISGHVSLYWYRQALGQGPEFLTYFNYEAQQDKSGLPNDRFSAERPEGSISTLTIQRTEQRDSAMYRCAIPVCSGIDIGWYFGPGTRLTVL.